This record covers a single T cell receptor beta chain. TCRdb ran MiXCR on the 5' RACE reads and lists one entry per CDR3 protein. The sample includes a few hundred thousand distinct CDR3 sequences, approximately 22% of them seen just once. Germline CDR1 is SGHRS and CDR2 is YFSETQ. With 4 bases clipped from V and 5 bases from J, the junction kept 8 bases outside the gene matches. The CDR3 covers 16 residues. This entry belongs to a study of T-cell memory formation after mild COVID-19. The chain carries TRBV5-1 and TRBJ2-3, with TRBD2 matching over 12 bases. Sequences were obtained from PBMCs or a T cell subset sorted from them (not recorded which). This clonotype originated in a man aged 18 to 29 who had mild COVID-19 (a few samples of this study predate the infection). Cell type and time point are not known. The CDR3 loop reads CASSHGLAGTGDTQYF. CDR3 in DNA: TGCGCCAGCAGCCATGGACTAGCGGGGACCGGAGATACGCAGTATTTT.